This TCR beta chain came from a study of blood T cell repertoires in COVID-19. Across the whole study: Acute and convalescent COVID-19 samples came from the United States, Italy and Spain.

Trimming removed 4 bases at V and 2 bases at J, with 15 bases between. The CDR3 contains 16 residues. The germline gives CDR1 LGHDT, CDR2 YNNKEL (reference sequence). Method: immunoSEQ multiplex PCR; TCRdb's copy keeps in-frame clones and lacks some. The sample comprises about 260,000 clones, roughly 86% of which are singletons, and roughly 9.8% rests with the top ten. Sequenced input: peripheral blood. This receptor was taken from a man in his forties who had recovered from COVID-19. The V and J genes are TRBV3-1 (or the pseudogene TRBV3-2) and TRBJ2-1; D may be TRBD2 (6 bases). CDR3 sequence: CASSLLSGAPYNEQFF. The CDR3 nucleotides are TGTGCCAGCAGCCTATTATCGGGAGCCCCCTACAATGAGCAGTTCTTC.